The 9 T cell receptor beta chains below come from one sample, sequenced in a study of blood T cell repertoires in COVID-19. Sequencing used immunoSEQ multiplex PCR; TCRdb keeps in-frame clones, though not all of them. This sample carries tens of thousands of clones, 80% to 85% of them seen once, and the ten largest clones take about 9.4%. Specimen: peripheral blood. All receptors derive from a man aged 25 to 40 with COVID-19, enrolled during active disease.

The chain couples TRBV30 to TRBJ2-1, with no clear D. The CDR3 totals 13 residues. Trimming removed 5 bases from V and 2 bases from J, with 10 bases in between. CDR1 and CDR2 from the germline V gene are GTSNPN and SVGIG (reference sequence). In DNA, the CDR3 is TGTGCCTGGGCCCTATCCCCCTACAATGAGCAGTTCTTC. As protein: CAWALSPYNEQFF.

This clone was seen only once. V is TRBV6-4 and J is TRBJ2-2, with unresolved D. V lost 0 bases and J 6 bases, leaving 5 bases between the germline ends. CDR3 size: 13 residues. Germline assignment: CDR1 MRHNA and CDR2 SNTAGT. The DNA for the CDR3 is TGTGCCAGCAGTGACTCGGCCGCCGGGGAGCTGTTTTTT. Amino acids: CASSDSAAGELFF.

V and J are TRBV24-1 and TRBJ2-1; D call uncertain. The germline V and J ends were trimmed by 1 base and 5 bases, with 8 bases remaining between them. The CDR3 totals 14 residues. The germline CDR1 and CDR2 sequences are KGHDR and SFDVKD. This chain's CDR3 is CATSDFGRNNEQFF. DNA of the CDR3: TGTGCCACCAGTGATTTTGGGCGTAACAATGAGCAGTTCTTC.

This chain uses TRBV4-1 with TRBJ1-1, with D tentatively TRBD1 (6 bases). Germline CDR1 and CDR2: MGHRA and YSYEKL. The CDR3 sequence is 13 residues long. V lost 1 base and J lost 11, with 14 bases in between. The CDR3 DNA reads TGCGCCAGCAGCCAAGGCAGGGGAGCGAGGGCTTTCTTT. It specifies CASSQGRGARAFF.

The chain joins TRBV27 to TRBJ1-1; TRBD1 is a possible D gene (5 bases). There are 14 residues in the CDR3. V was clipped by 4 bases and J by 0 bases, with 9 bases between them. Germline V lookup: CDR1 MNHEY, CDR2 SMNVEV (reference sequence). Here the CDR3 DNA reads TGTGCCAGCAGTTCGAACAGGATGAACACTGAAGCTTTCTTT. The encoded protein is CASSSNRMNTEAFF.

The V and J genes are TRBV27 and TRBJ2-3, with 9 bases matching TRBD1. The CDR3 runs to 14 residues. Germline V lookup: CDR1 MNHEY, CDR2 SMNVEV (reference sequence). Unmatched junction bases numbered 3, after V lost 5 bases and J lost 3 bases. This CDR3 reads CASSTGGETDTQYF. The CDR3 bases are TGTGCCAGCAGTACAGGGGGCGAAACAGATACGCAGTATTTT.

The chain links TRBV10-3 to TRBJ1-3; tentatively, D is TRBD1 (6 bases). This CDR3 spans 20 amino acids. Between the trimmed V and J ends, which lost 7 bases and 3 bases, there was a span of 31 bases. CDR1 ENHRY and CDR2 SYGVKD come from the germline V gene. The CDR3 sequence: CAITSVTPKIGGGFGNTIYF. The CDR3 DNA reads as TGTGCCATCACAAGTGTTACACCGAAGATAGGGGGGGGATTTGGAAACACCATATATTTT.

The chain joins TRBV12-3 or TRBV12-4 to TRBJ1-1; 8 positions agree with TRBD1. Trimming at V came to 10 bases and at J to 5 bases, leaving 9 bases not matched to a gene. The CDR3 is 13 amino acids. Written as DNA, the CDR3 is TGTGCCATTGGTCGGACAGGGAGGACTGAAGCTTTCTTT. It specifies CAIGRTGRTEAFF.

This chain links TRBV6-6 with TRBJ1-2; 10 bases are shared with TRBD1. The germline CDR1 and CDR2 sequences are MNHNY and SVGAGI (reference sequence). The CDR3 covers 14 residues. The J segment lost 6 bases and the V segment lost 1 base, leaving 2 bases of the junction unmatched. The CDR3 DNA reads as TGTGCCAGCAGTTACTGGGGGACAGGGGATGGCTACACCTTC. It specifies CASSYWGTGDGYTF.